This T cell receptor beta chain came from a study of blood T cell repertoires in COVID-19. At the level of the study: Collection of acute and convalescent COVID-19 samples took place in the United States, Italy and Spain. From T cells, B-cell-depleted T cells, or PBMCs came the material, which was cDNA or gDNA.

Per the original methods: Amplified reference gene primers provided the basis for estimating nucleated cell counts. TCRdb's table, derived via immunoSEQ multiplex PCR, lists solely in-frame clones and lacks some. That table gives V, J and clone size, and the DNA gave D and trimming. The repertoire includes tens of thousands of clones, approximately 80% of them detected once, and about 10% sits in the top ten. This CDR3 spans 15 amino acids. Trimming removed 4 bases at V and 1 base at J, with 13 bases between. Germline CDR1 reads SGHRS; CDR2 reads YFSETQ. This TCR was recovered from a human donor in a cohort sampled during active COVID-19. V gene TRBV5-1 combines with J gene TRBJ2-3; D ambiguous. Input material: peripheral blood. The CDR3: CASSRSSSGTDTQYF. The CDR3 nucleotides read TGCGCCAGCAGCCGATCCTCGTCAGGCACAGATACGCAGTATTTT.